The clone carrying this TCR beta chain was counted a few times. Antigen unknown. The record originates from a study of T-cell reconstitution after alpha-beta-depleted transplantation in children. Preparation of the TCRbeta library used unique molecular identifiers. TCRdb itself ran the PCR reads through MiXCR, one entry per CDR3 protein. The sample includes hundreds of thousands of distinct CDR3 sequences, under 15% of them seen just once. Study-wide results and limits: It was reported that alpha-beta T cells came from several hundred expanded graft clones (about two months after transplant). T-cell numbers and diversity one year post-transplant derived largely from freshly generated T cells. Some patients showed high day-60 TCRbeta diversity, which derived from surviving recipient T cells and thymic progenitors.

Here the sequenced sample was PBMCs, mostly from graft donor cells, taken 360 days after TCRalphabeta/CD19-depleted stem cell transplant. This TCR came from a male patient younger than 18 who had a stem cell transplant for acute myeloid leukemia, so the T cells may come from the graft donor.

As DNA, the CDR3 is TGTGCCAGCAGCGTAGAGGTGAACACCGGGGAGCTGTTTTTT. Amino acid sequence: CASSVEVNTGELFF. This rearrangement joins TRBV9 to TRBJ2-2; D gene ambiguous. Germline V lookup: CDR1 SGDLS, CDR2 YYNGEE. The CDR3 is 14 residues long. V lost 0 bases to trimming and J lost 1 base, with 4 bases between them.